The next 22 T cell receptor beta chains were all read from a single sample in a study of early T cells in non-severe SARS-CoV-2 infection. TCRdb used MiXCR to reprocess the 5' RACE reads, holding one entry per CDR3 protein. The sample carries tens of thousands of distinct CDR3 sequences, around 13% recorded once. The material sequenced was whole blood. The receptors here all came from an adult who was a healthcare worker with PCR-confirmed SARS-CoV-2 infection or an uninfected control (not recorded which).

In this sample, this clonotype turned up many times. The chain couples TRBV12-3 or TRBV12-4 to TRBJ1-1, with no clear D. This CDR3 region has 15 residues. Trimming pared 6 bases from V and 4 bases from J, leaving 18 bases between. The CDR3 reads CASRSPIQQITEAFF. CDR3 DNA: TGTGCCAGCAGGTCCCCCATCCAGCAGATCACTGAAGCTTTCTTT.

This clonotype was detected ten times or more. The rearrangement uses TRBV7-3 and TRBJ2-1; TRBD1 is a possible D gene (6 bases). Trimming pared 1 base from V and 10 bases from J, leaving 14 bases between. This CDR3 has 14 residues. Germline V CDR1 and CDR2: SGHTA, FQGTGA. The CDR3 protein is CASSLRGLGGEQFF. For the CDR3, the DNA is TGTGCCAGCAGCTTAAGGGGGCTAGGTGGGGAGCAGTTCTTC.

This clonotype has a count of ten or more. The rearrangement joins TRBV7-6 to TRBJ1-1; D remains unclear. The V and J ends lost 3 bases and 5 bases respectively, with 7 bases between them. The CDR3 totals 12 residues. Germline V CDR1 and CDR2: SGHVS, FNYEAQ. The DNA for the CDR3 is TGTGCCAGCAGCTTCCCGGGAACTGAAGCTTTCTTT. This sequence encodes CASSFPGTEAFF.

This clonotype was observed many times. This rearrangement joins TRBV7-6 to TRBJ2-3; possible D gene TRBD2, 5 bases. Trimming shortened V by 4 bases and J by 4 bases, and 15 bases separated the two germline ends. CDR3 length: 15 residues. Germline CDR1 and CDR2: SGHVS and FNYEAQ. The CDR3 DNA sequence: TGTGCCAGCAGCTGGTCCGGGAACCACGCAGATACGCAGTATTTT. Protein product: CASSWSGNHADTQYF.

The chain joins TRBV7-6 to TRBJ2-7; 12 bases map to TRBD1. The CDR3 contains 16 residues. Per germline, CDR1 SGHVS and CDR2 FNYEAQ. The ends lost 0 bases at V and 5 bases at J; junction bases unmatched: 5. The CDR3 nucleotides are TGTGCCAGCAGCTTAGCGTCGGGACAGGGGGCGGACGAGCAGTACTTC. Translated, it gives CASSLASGQGADEQYF.

The V and J genes are TRBV10-3 and TRBJ1-1; the D gene is possibly TRBD1 (6 bases). The CDR3 spans 14 residues. CDR1 and CDR2 from the germline V gene are ENHRY and SYGVKD. Trimming left V 4 bases short and J 0 bases short, with 9 bases between. The CDR3 DNA sequence: TGTGCCATCAGTGGAACAGGGCTGAACACTGAAGCTTTCTTT. Its protein product is CAISGTGLNTEAFF.

The V call is TRBV6-5, the J call TRBJ1-6; 10 nucleotides line up with TRBD1. Trimming cost V 3 bases and J 10 bases; bases outside gene matches: 9. The CDR3 spans 16 residues. Germline V lookup: CDR1 MNHEY, CDR2 SVGAGI. CDR3 bases: TGTGCCAGCAGTTATAGGACCGGGACAGGGGAATCACCCCTCCACTTT. This sequence encodes CASSYRTGTGESPLHF.

The chain links TRBV7-7 to TRBJ2-3; D gene unclear. Trimming removed 1 base at V and 3 bases at J, with 11 bases between. The CDR3 is 15 amino acids. Germline V gives CDR1 SSHAT, CDR2 FNYEAQ (reference sequence). The CDR3 here is CASSLGGYGTDTQYF. CDR3 in DNA: TGTGCCAGCAGCTTAGGGGGTTACGGAACAGATACGCAGTATTTT.

This chain joins TRBV20-1 and TRBJ1-5, with TRBD1 identical over 7 bases. The CDR3 spans 13 residues. The V gene's germline CDR1 is DFQATT and CDR2 SNEGSKA (reference sequence). V lost 5 bases to trimming and J lost 2 bases; unmatched junction nucleotides: 3. CDR3 sequence (DNA): TGCAGTGCTCTAGACAGGGGCAATCAGCCCCAGCATTTT. Translating gives CSALDRGNQPQHF.

This clonotype was seen a handful of times. This chain links TRBV29-1 with TRBJ2-2, with D unclear. The CDR3 loop spans 12 amino acids. Germline V gene data show CDR1 as SQVTM and CDR2 as ANQGSEA. Trimming pared 6 bases from V and 6 bases from J, leaving 11 bases between. In DNA, the CDR3 is TGCAGCGTGGAACCCGCGGCCGGGGAGCTGTTTTTT. It specifies CSVEPAAGELFF.

This clonotype came up a few times. DNA of the CDR3: TGTGCCAGCAGTAGTGTTGGCACTGAAGCTTTCTTT. It specifies CASSSVGTEAFF. The chain links TRBV6-2 or TRBV6-3 to TRBJ1-1; D gene unclear. Germline CDR1 is MNHEY and CDR2 is SVGEGT. V gave up 5 bases and J gave up 4 bases, with 8 bases separating them. This CDR3 spans 12 amino acids.

This clonotype was counted many times. The CDR3 coding sequence is TGCAGCGCGCCTTCAGGGGATACGCAGTATTTT. Protein sequence: CSAPSGDTQYF. The chain employs TRBV29-1 and TRBJ2-3; D might be TRBD1 (5 bases). CDR3 length: 11 amino acids. Germline CDR1 reads SQVTM; CDR2 reads ANQGSEA. V was pared by 7 bases and J by 6 bases, with 11 bases between.

This clonotype was recorded at least ten times. V usage is TRBV30 and J usage is TRBJ1-1; possibly TRBD1 for D (5 bases). Trimming cost V 3 bases and J 6 bases, with 11 bases left between them. This CDR3 is 12 amino acids long. Germline CDR1 GTSNPN, CDR2 SVGIG (reference sequence). The DNA for the CDR3 is TGTGCCTGGAGCGAAGGACACCCTGAAGCTTTCTTT. Its protein is CAWSEGHPEAFF.

Notes on this clonotype: Mismatch with germline at one junction end may stem from a read error. This rearrangement joins TRBV6-5 to TRBJ1-6, with TRBD1 matching over 7 bases. This CDR3 is 15 amino acids long. Germline loops: CDR1 MNHEY, CDR2 SVGAGI. CDR3 sequence: CASRPGQTFNSPLHF. The CDR3 DNA sequence: TGTGCCAGCAGACCGGGACAGACCTTTAATTCACCCCTCCATTTT.

This clonotype was counted at least ten times. The V and J genes are TRBV24-1 and TRBJ2-3, with D unresolved. The CDR3 is 13 amino acids. V lost 7 bases and J 4 bases, leaving 11 bases between the germline ends. Germline V lookup: CDR1 KGHDR, CDR2 SFDVKD. DNA for the CDR3: TGTGCCACCAGCGGGTTGGGTCCAGATACGCAGTATTTT. It codes for CATSGLGPDTQYF.

This clonotype was observed a handful of times. The chain has TRBV5-1 and TRBJ2-5; no firm D call. V lost 1 base and J 2 bases, leaving 12 bases between the germline ends. The CDR3 is 15 amino acids. CDR1 and CDR2 from the germline V gene are SGHRS and YFSETQ. In DNA form, the CDR3 reads TGCGCCAGCAGCTTGCTCCTCTCTGTTCAAGAGACCCAGTACTTC. Protein: CASSLLLSVQETQYF.

This clonotype turned up a few times. This chain links TRBV20-1 with TRBJ1-2; D remains ambiguous. V was cut by 5 bases and J by 4 bases, with 20 bases left in between. The CDR3 is 15 residues long. Germline-derived CDR1 and CDR2 are DFQATT and SNEGSKA (reference sequence). The CDR3, as DNA: TGCAGTGCTGAAGAGCGGCGGGGATCCCCCTATGGCTACACCTTC. This gives the protein CSAEERRGSPYGYTF.

In its sample, this clonotype was seen many times. CDR3 region: CASSVGEYTSTDTQYF. CDR3 coding DNA: TGTGCCAGCAGCGTAGGCGAATATACTAGCACAGATACGCAGTATTTT. The rearrangement joins TRBV9 to TRBJ2-3; D is unclear. The length of the CDR3 is 16 residues. The germline V gene has CDR1 SGDLS and CDR2 YYNGEE. V lost 0 bases, J lost 0 bases, and 11 bases lay in between.

This clonotype was counted ten times or more. This chain links TRBV11-2 with TRBJ1-2, with D unresolved. This CDR3 is 12 amino acids long. V lost 5 bases to trimming and J lost 8 bases, with 12 bases between them. Germline values: CDR1 SGHAT, CDR2 FQNNGV. CDR3 nucleotide sequence: TGTGCCAGCAGCCCACAGAGAGGGGGCTACACCTTC. Its protein product is CASSPQRGGYTF.

In this sample, this clonotype turned up a few times. The V gene is TRBV29-1, the J gene TRBJ2-5; 7 nucleotides match TRBD1. Unmatched junction bases numbered 1, after V lost 7 bases and J lost 2 bases. The CDR3 extends over 11 amino acids. Germline V lookup: CDR1 SQVTM, CDR2 ANQGSEA. As DNA, the CDR3 is TGCAGCGCGGGACAGCAAGAGACCCAGTACTTC. It yields the protein CSAGQQETQYF.

Many counts were recorded for this clonotype. This chain connects TRBV12-3 or TRBV12-4 to TRBJ1-3; D unclear. The germline V and J ends were trimmed by 3 bases and 1 base, with 13 bases remaining between them. The CDR3 has 16 amino acids. The DNA of the CDR3 is TGTGCCAGCAGTTTGGACTTCTCCACATCTGGAAACACCATATATTTT. Its translation is CASSLDFSTSGNTIYF.

This clonotype was seen many times. The V and J genes are TRBV9 and TRBJ2-3; unclear D gene. Germline CDR1 SGDLS, CDR2 YYNGEE. The CDR3 is 15 residues long. V gave up 0 bases and J gave up 5 bases, with 13 bases separating them. CDR3 loop: CASSVVGVPGDTQYF. The DNA of the CDR3 is TGTGCCAGCAGCGTAGTAGGTGTCCCAGGAGATACGCAGTATTTT. Based on the CDR3 plus reference TRBV9 and TRBJ2-3, the full variable domain is DSGVTQTPKHLITATGQRVTLRCSPRSGDLSVYWYQQSLDQGLQFLIQYYNGEERAKGNILERFSAQQFPDLHSELNLSSLELGDSALYFCASSVVGVPGDTQYFGPGTRLTVL.